This record looks at one T cell receptor (beta chain) sequence and its context. The source of the sample is a study of blood T cell repertoires in COVID-19. TCRdb keeps only in-frame clones here, not all; method: immunoSEQ multiplex PCR. The sample has just under 350,000 clones; around 86% are singletons. In germline, CDR1 is SQVTM, CDR2 ANQGSEA. The CDR3 length is 15 residues. This receptor was identified in a woman between 50 and 59 years old with COVID-19, enrolled during active disease. The genes are TRBV29-1 and TRBJ1-1, with D tentatively TRBD1 (5 bases). Source material: peripheral blood. The CDR3 sequence is CLVQRAGRGNTEAFF. For the CDR3, the DNA is TGCCTCGTTCAGAGGGCAGGGAGGGGAAACACTGAAGCTTTCTTT.